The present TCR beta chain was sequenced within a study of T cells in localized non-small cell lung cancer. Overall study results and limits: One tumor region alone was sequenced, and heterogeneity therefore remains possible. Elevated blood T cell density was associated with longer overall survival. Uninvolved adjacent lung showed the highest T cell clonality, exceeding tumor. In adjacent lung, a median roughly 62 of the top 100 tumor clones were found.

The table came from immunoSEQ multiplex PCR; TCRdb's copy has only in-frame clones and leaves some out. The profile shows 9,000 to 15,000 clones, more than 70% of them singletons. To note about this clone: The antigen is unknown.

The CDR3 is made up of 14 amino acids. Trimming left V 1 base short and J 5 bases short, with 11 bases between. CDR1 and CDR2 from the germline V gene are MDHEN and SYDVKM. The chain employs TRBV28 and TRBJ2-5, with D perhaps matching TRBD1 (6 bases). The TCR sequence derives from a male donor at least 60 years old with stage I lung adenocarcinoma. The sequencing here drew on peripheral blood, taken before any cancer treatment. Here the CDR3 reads CASSLSGQGETQYF. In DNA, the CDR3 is TGTGCCAGCAGTTTATCCGGGCAGGGGGAGACCCAGTACTTC.